A single sample is the source of the 13 T cell receptor beta chains below, sequenced in a study of blood T cell repertoires in COVID-19. Sequenced by immunoSEQ multiplex PCR; TCRdb stores in-frame clones only, minus some. The data hold around 480,000 clones, with around 87% observed a single time. Sequencing input: PBMCs or T cells enriched from blood (not recorded which). Receptors originate from a woman aged 18-29 years who had recovered from COVID-19.

J is TRBJ2-7 and V is TRBV13, with 7 bases that match TRBD1. V lost 3 bases and J lost 5; bases outside the gene matches: 10. The CDR3 sequence is 15 residues long. In germline, CDR1 is PRHDT, CDR2 FYEKMQ (reference sequence). For the CDR3, the DNA is TGTGCCAGCAGCTTTCGGCAGGGGGTTTTCGACGAGCAGTACTTC. The encoded protein is CASSFRQGVFDEQYF.

The chain employs TRBV6-5 and TRBJ1-2; D ambiguous. V was trimmed by 7 bases and J by 9 bases, leaving 21 bases between them. The germline CDR1 and CDR2 sequences are MNHEY and SVGAGI. The CDR3 has 14 residues. The CDR3 sequence is CASTSAGVLRSYTF. The CDR3 nucleotides are TGTGCCAGCACCTCCGCCGGGGTCCTCCGGAGCTACACCTTC.

The chain joins TRBV18 to TRBJ2-2; D perhaps matches TRBD2 (6 bases). Trimming removed 4 bases at V and 1 base at J, with 10 bases between. This CDR3 contains 15 residues. CDR1 KGHSH and CDR2 LQKENI come from the germline V gene. CDR3 in amino acids: CASSLEAGNTGELFF. For the CDR3, the DNA is TGTGCCAGCTCACTCGAAGCGGGGAACACCGGGGAGCTGTTTTTT.

The chain is built from TRBV27 and TRBJ2-3; 12 bases are shared with TRBD2. The trim removed 0 bases at V and 6 bases at J, leaving 10 bases unmatched. This CDR3 has 18 amino acids. The germline CDR1 and CDR2 sequences are MNHEY and SMNVEV (reference sequence). CDR3 in DNA: TGTGCCAGCAGTTTATCGGGGCTAGCGGGGGGGCCGAAGGATACGCAGTATTTT. Its translation is CASSLSGLAGGPKDTQYF.

This rearrangement joins TRBV7-2 to TRBJ1-3, with 8 nucleotides matching TRBD1. V lost 3 bases, J lost 1 base, and 5 bases stayed unmatched. This CDR3 spans 16 amino acids. CDR1 and CDR2 from the germline V gene are SGHTA and FQGNSA. CDR3 coding DNA: TGTGCCAGCAGCTTGTCAGGGGGCCAGTCTGGAAACACCATATATTTT. Encoded protein: CASSLSGGQSGNTIYF.

This clone was recorded only once. This chain joins TRBV27 and TRBJ2-1, with TRBD2 matching over 14 bases. The CDR3 is 18 residues long. The V and J ends lost 0 bases and 6 bases, in that order; junction bases with no gene match: 7. Germline assignment: CDR1 MNHEY and CDR2 SMNVEV (reference sequence). In DNA, the CDR3 is TGTGCCAGCAGTTTATCCCCGACTAGCGGGGGGGCTTTCAATGAGCAGTTCTTC. Its translation: CASSLSPTSGGAFNEQFF.

The chain links TRBV19 to TRBJ1-1; perhaps TRBD1 as D (5 bases). This CDR3 has 16 amino acids. Germline V gene data show CDR1 as LNHDA and CDR2 as SQIVND (reference sequence). Trimming removed 1 base from V and 2 bases from J, with 14 bases in between. The CDR3, as DNA: TGTGCCAGTAGTATAGGGGGGGGTGGGCTAAACACTGAAGCTTTCTTT. Its protein is CASSIGGGGLNTEAFF.

This chain connects TRBV21-1 to TRBJ1-3; TRBD1, as called in the table, went unchecked against the DNA. TRBV21-1 is described as a pseudogene. This CDR3 comprises 17 residues. In DNA, the CDR3 is TGTGCCAGCAGCAAAGTTAGGGGGCCCAACCCTGGAAACACCATATATTTT. Amino acid sequence: CASSKVRGPNPGNTIYF.

V usage is TRBV25-1 and J usage is TRBJ2-1; perhaps TRBD1 as D (6 bases). Deletions cut 4 bases from V and 3 bases from J, with 13 bases between. Germline CDR1 is MGHDK and CDR2 is SYGVNS. CDR3 size: 15 residues. The CDR3 reads CASSAPGEYYNEQFF. The CDR3 DNA sequence: TGTGCCAGCAGTGCCCCAGGGGAATACTACAATGAGCAGTTCTTC.

The count of this clone is one. The V gene is TRBV27, the J gene TRBJ2-2, with D possibly matching TRBD1 (8 bases). V was shortened by 3 bases and J by 3 bases, with 14 bases between the two germline ends. Germline values: CDR1 MNHEY, CDR2 SMNVEV (reference sequence). This CDR3 comprises 16 residues. The CDR3 DNA is TGTGCCAGCAGTTTTCGAACAGGGGGGGACACCGGGGAGCTGTTTTTT. Encoded protein: CASSFRTGGDTGELFF.

The chain links TRBV7-8 to TRBJ2-1; D is undetermined. The CDR3 loop spans 14 amino acids. Germline lookup yields CDR1 SGHVS and CDR2 FQNEAQ. The V and J ends lost 2 bases and 5 bases respectively, with 10 bases between them. The CDR3 loop reads CASSLRTVNNEQFF. In nucleotides, the CDR3 is TGTGCCAGCAGCTTACGTACAGTAAACAATGAGCAGTTCTTC.

This rearrangement joins TRBV6-1 to TRBJ1-5; D remains ambiguous. Between the trimmed V and J ends, which lost 1 base and 6 bases, there was a span of 7 bases. This CDR3 region has 13 residues. Germline V gene data show CDR1 as MNHNS and CDR2 as SASEGT. CDR3: CASSEEVAQPQHF. The CDR3 coding sequence is TGTGCCAGCAGTGAAGAGGTAGCTCAGCCCCAGCATTTT.

This clone was observed a single time. The chain employs TRBV28 and TRBJ2-1; 9 bases line up with TRBD2. Germline CDR1 MDHEN, CDR2 SYDVKM. The CDR3 runs to 13 residues. V dropped 5 bases and J dropped 10; count of bases not matched to a gene: 6. The CDR3 DNA sequence: TGTGCCAGCAGTCGACTAGCGGTAAGGGAGCAGTTCTTC. This sequence encodes CASSRLAVREQFF.